A selection of T cell receptor beta chains follows, all from one sample in a study of blood T cell repertoires in COVID-19. Generated by immunoSEQ multiplex PCR, the TCRdb table keeps only in-frame clones and is missing some. This sample has over 40,000 clones; about 90% occur once, and the top ten carry more than 10%. The sample consisted of peripheral blood. The receptors stem from a human donor in a cohort sampled during active COVID-19. Each CDR3 is given with its conserved first and last residue. Fields, in order: CDR3 DNA, CDR3 protein, J gene, D gene, clone size, V gene. The D gene is left open where the match is weak. Clone size is shown for a subset of rows, as once, few, many or a class of expanded clone.

TGTGCCAGCAGCCAAGGGTCAGGGGGCTACCTTAACTATGGCTACACCTTC	CASSQGSGGYLNYGYTF	TRBJ1-2	TRBD1	-	TRBV3-1/TRBV3-2
TGTGCCAGCAGTTTGGACAGAGAACTCACAGATACGCAGTATTTT	CASSLDRELTDTQYF	TRBJ2-3	-	-	TRBV27
TGTGCCAGTACGGTCAGGTGGGCTAACTATGGCTACACCTTC	CASTVRWANYGYTF	TRBJ1-2	-	-	TRBV19
TGTGCCACCAGTGATTTGGGACAGGCAATGTCAGATACGCAGTATTTT	CATSDLGQAMSDTQYF	TRBJ2-3	TRBD1	-	TRBV24-1
TGTGCCAGCAGTTACCGGGACAGGGGCTACGAGCAGTACTTC	CASSYRDRGYEQYF	TRBJ2-7	TRBD1	-	TRBV27
TGCGCCAGCAGTGGGACTAGTACCGGGGAGCTGTTTTTT	CASSGTSTGELFF	TRBJ2-2	TRBD2	-	TRBV10-2
TGTGCCACCAGCAGATCAAACAGGGGGGGAGAGACCCAGTACTTC	CATSRSNRGGETQYF	TRBJ2-5	-	-	TRBV15
TGTGCCAGCAGTACCCGTGGCGGGGTCCAAGAGACCCAGTACTTC	CASSTRGGVQETQYF	TRBJ2-5	-	-	TRBV6-5
TGCAGCGTTGAAGATTTCTTGGTCGGGTACAATGAGCAGTTCTTC	CSVEDFLVGYNEQFF	TRBJ2-1	-	-	TRBV29-1
TGTGCCAGCAGTTACGGGAGTCCGAAAAGGTACGAGCAGTACTTC	CASSYGSPKRYEQYF	TRBJ2-7	-	-	TRBV6-2/TRBV6-3
TGTGCCAGCAGCCTCGACTACCGATCCTACGAGCAGTACTTC	CASSLDYRSYEQYF	TRBJ2-7	-	-	TRBV7-2
TGTGCCAGCAGCGTAGGCGGGAGCAGGAATGAGCAGTTCTTC	CASSVGGSRNEQFF	TRBJ2-1	TRBD2	-	TRBV9
TGTGCCAGCAGCCGGCAAGACAGGGCGAAGGATACGCAGTATTTT	CASSRQDRAKDTQYF	TRBJ2-3	TRBD1	-	TRBV14
TGCGCCAGCGCCTCTACAGGGAGGGCAGATACGCAGTATTTT	CASASTGRADTQYF	TRBJ2-3	-	-	TRBV5-1
TGTGCCAGCTCACCACTGCAGGGTCTAGCCAAAAACATTCAGTACTTC	CASSPLQGLAKNIQYF	TRBJ2-4	-	-	TRBV18
TGTGCCAGCAGTAAAAGCGGATATAGCACAGATACGCAGTATTTT	CASSKSGYSTDTQYF	TRBJ2-3	-	-	TRBV6-4
TGTGCCAGCATGACTCTGACGCTAGCCAAAAACATTCAGTACTTC	CASMTLTLAKNIQYF	TRBJ2-4	-	-	TRBV28
TGCGCCAGCAACGCAATATGTCCCAGGGGGCTTTCGAGGACTGAAGCTTTCTTT	CASNAICPRGLSRTEAFF	TRBJ1-1	TRBD1	once	TRBV23-1
TGTGCCAGCAGTCCCAACAGGGGCACAGATACGCAGTATTTT	CASSPNRGTDTQYF	TRBJ2-3	-	-	TRBV27
TGTGCCAGCATAGTGCGGGAGGGCCTAGATGAGCAGTTCTTC	CASIVREGLDEQFF	TRBJ2-1	TRBD2	-	TRBV6-5
TGTGCCAGCAGCATGGCGGGGGTTGGAAACACCATATATTTT	CASSMAGVGNTIYF	TRBJ1-3	-	once	TRBV7-2
TGCGCCAGCAGCTCCTTGAAACGCGGGGGCAATCAGCCCCAGCATTTT	CASSSLKRGGNQPQHF	TRBJ1-5	-	-	TRBV5-1
TGTGCCAGCAGTGCCGGACAGGGGAAAGATGGCTACACCTTC	CASSAGQGKDGYTF	TRBJ1-2	TRBD1	once	TRBV28
TGTGCCAGCAGCTTGCCTCCTCAGGGGGCAGATACGCAGTATTTT	CASSLPPQGADTQYF	TRBJ2-3	TRBD1	-	TRBV5-8
TGTGCCAGCAGCCCGGGACTAGCGGGAGTAGAGCAGTACTTC	CASSPGLAGVEQYF	TRBJ2-7	TRBD2	-	TRBV7-2
TGTGCCAGCAGTGAGTTATTTATCTCCTACGAGCAGTACTTC	CASSELFISYEQYF	TRBJ2-7	-	-	TRBV2
TGTGCCAGCAGCTTAGAGGCCAGGGGGCTCACTAATGAAAAACTGTTTTTT	CASSLEARGLTNEKLFF	TRBJ1-4	TRBD1	-	TRBV7-6
TGCGCCACCGCCTTGTCACCAGCGGGGCTCTCCTACGAGCAGTACTTC	CATALSPAGLSYEQYF	TRBJ2-7	TRBD2	-	TRBV10-2
TGTGCCAGCTCCCCGGGACTTTATTCGGATGAGCAGTTCTTC	CASSPGLYSDEQFF	TRBJ2-1	-	-	TRBV18
TGTGCCAGCTCACCACCGGTTCGCGGGACCACAGATACGCAGTATTTT	CASSPPVRGTTDTQYF	TRBJ2-3	-	-	TRBV18
TGTGCCACCAGCCCCACCAGGGACACTGAAGCTTTCTTT	CATSPTRDTEAFF	TRBJ1-1	-	-	TRBV15
TGCGCCAGCAGCCAAGATTGGACAGGTAACACTGAAGCTTTCTTT	CASSQDWTGNTEAFF	TRBJ1-1	TRBD1	-	TRBV4-3
TGTGCCAGCCAAAGGCCAGGGTCCACTGAAGCTTTCTTT	CASQRPGSTEAFF	TRBJ1-1	-	-	TRBV6-5
TGTGCCATCAGTGTGGCAGGGTACACTGAAGCTTTCTTT	CAISVAGYTEAFF	TRBJ1-1	-	-	TRBV10-3
TGTGCCAGCAGTTTAGGAGGCAATGAGCAGTTCTTC	CASSLGGNEQFF	TRBJ2-1	-	-	TRBV27
TGCGCCAGCAGCGTCAAGGCGGTAGGGGACACTGAAGCTTTCTTT	CASSVKAVGDTEAFF	TRBJ1-1	-	-	TRBV5-1
TGTGCCAGCAGCTCCTCCGGGACAGGGGGCGCCGGCACTGAAGCTTTCTTT	CASSSSGTGGAGTEAFF	TRBJ1-1	TRBD1	-	TRBV7-2
TGCGCCAGCAGCTTGGCGCCAGGGTCGGAAGAGACCCAGTACTTC	CASSLAPGSEETQYF	TRBJ2-5	-	-	TRBV5-1
TGTGCCAGCAGACGGGACAGGGAAGAGACCCAGTACTTC	CASRRDREETQYF	TRBJ2-5	TRBD1	-	TRBV9
TGTGCCAGTAGTATATCTTCAGTCAACTATGGCTACACCTTC	CASSISSVNYGYTF	TRBJ1-2	-	-	TRBV19
TGTGCCAGCAGTTTTTCGCGGGAAGGCTACACCTTC	CASSFSREGYTF	TRBJ1-2	-	-	TRBV12-3/TRBV12-4
TGTGCCTGGAGTGTACAGCGGGGGCTAGGCTCACCCCTCCACTTT	CAWSVQRGLGSPLHF	TRBJ1-6	-	-	TRBV30
TGTGCCAGCAGCGTAGGATTCAGGGGAAATTCACCCCTCCACTTT	CASSVGFRGNSPLHF	TRBJ1-6	-	-	TRBV9
TGTGCCAGCAGCTACAGTAGCACAGATACGCAGTATTTT	CASSYSSTDTQYF	TRBJ2-3	-	once	TRBV7-2
TGTGCCAGCAGCCAAAAGAGGGTCGACTACAATGAGCAGTTCTTC	CASSQKRVDYNEQFF	TRBJ2-1	-	-	TRBV9
TGTGCCAGCAGCGGTACAGGGGGCAGCGGGGAGCTGTTTTTT	CASSGTGGSGELFF	TRBJ2-2	-	-	TRBV21-1
TGTGCCAGCAGCCACCCGGACAGGAGGAGCGCTGAAGCTTTCTTT	CASSHPDRRSAEAFF	TRBJ1-1	TRBD1	-	TRBV3-1/TRBV3-2
TGTGCCAGCAGTGAAGGAAGGGGGTCCGACGAGCAGTACTTC	CASSEGRGSDEQYF	TRBJ2-7	-	-	TRBV6-1
TGTGCCAGCAGCCCGGGACTAGCGGGGTTCTACGAGCAGTACTTC	CASSPGLAGFYEQYF	TRBJ2-7	TRBD2	-	TRBV11-1
TGTGCCAGCAGTTTTAGCGGCTATAGGTTTGGGATACGGCACGAGCAGTACTTC	CASSFSGYRFGIRHEQYF	TRBJ2-7	-	-	TRBV28
TGTGCCAGCAGCTTACCGCCGACATGGCCCTCCTACGAGCAGTACTTC	CASSLPPTWPSYEQYF	TRBJ2-7	-	-	TRBV7-2
TGTGCCAGCAGCCAATGGTGGTCAGGTGGTGAAAAACTGTTTTTT	CASSQWWSGGEKLFF	TRBJ1-4	-	-	TRBV4-2
TGCGCCAGCAACAGCGGGAGGGCCGAAGATACGCAGTATTTT	CASNSGRAEDTQYF	TRBJ2-3	TRBD2	-	TRBV23-1
TGTGCCAGCTCACCAGGGGCCCATCCAGATACGCAGTATTTT	CASSPGAHPDTQYF	TRBJ2-3	-	-	TRBV18
TGCAGCGTAGTAGGCGGTCGGGACACAGATACGCAGTATTTT	CSVVGGRDTDTQYF	TRBJ2-3	-	-	TRBV29-1
TGCGCCAGCAGCCTCGAGTCTGGAAACACCATATATTTT	CASSLESGNTIYF	TRBJ1-3	-	-	TRBV5-1